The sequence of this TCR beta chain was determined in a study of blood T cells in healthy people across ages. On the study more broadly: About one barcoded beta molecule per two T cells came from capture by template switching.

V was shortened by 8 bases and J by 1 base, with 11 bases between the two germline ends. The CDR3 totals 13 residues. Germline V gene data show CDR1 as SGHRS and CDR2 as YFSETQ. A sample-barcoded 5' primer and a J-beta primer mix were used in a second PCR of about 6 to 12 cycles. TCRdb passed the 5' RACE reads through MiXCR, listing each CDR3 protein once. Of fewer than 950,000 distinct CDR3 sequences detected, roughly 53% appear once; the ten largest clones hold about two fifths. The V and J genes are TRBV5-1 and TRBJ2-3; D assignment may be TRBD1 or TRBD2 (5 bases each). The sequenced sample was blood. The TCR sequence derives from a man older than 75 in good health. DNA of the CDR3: TGCGCCAGTGGGGGTTCCGGCACAGATACGCAGTATTTT. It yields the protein CASGGSGTDTQYF.